A single sample gave rise to the 21 T cell receptor beta chains below, sequenced in a study of Ad26.COV2.S vaccination and SARS-CoV-2 variants. Assay: immunoSEQ multiplex PCR; the TCRdb copy retains only in-frame clones and omits some. The profile shows 100,000 or so clones, around 80% of them singletons. The sample consisted of peripheral blood, taken after recovery from COVID-19. These TCRs come from a human donor who had recovered from COVID-19.

CDR3 bases: TGCAGTGCTCCAGGAGGCACTGAAGCTTTCTTT. Its protein product is CSAPGGTEAFF. The chain uses TRBV20-1 and TRBJ1-1; D unresolved. The V gene lost 5 bases and the J gene lost 4 bases, with 8 bases spanning the gap. The CDR3 has 11 amino acids. Germline lookup yields CDR1 DFQATT and CDR2 SNEGSKA (reference sequence).

The chain combines TRBV12-3 or TRBV12-4 with TRBJ2-7; tentative D call: TRBD1 (5 bases). The CDR3 sequence is 13 residues long. With 5 bases removed from V and 6 bases from J, the gap between germline ends came to 14 bases. The CDR3 here is CASSLDWGLEQYF. For the CDR3, the DNA is TGTGCCAGCAGTCTAGACTGGGGCCTCGAGCAGTACTTC.

The chain is built from TRBV19 and TRBJ2-7; D not certain. Trimming took off 4 bases at V and 4 bases at J, with 17 bases between the two ends. CDR3 length: 15 amino acids. In germline, CDR1 is LNHDA, CDR2 SQIVND (reference sequence). In DNA form, the CDR3 reads TGTGCCAGTAGTAAGACGGCCCAGGAACCTTACGAGCAGTACTTC. Protein product: CASSKTAQEPYEQYF.

This chain links TRBV28 with TRBJ1-2, with D perhaps matching TRBD1 (5 bases). CDR1 MDHEN and CDR2 SYDVKM come from the germline V gene. The CDR3 extends over 14 amino acids. V was clipped by 5 bases and J by 8 bases, with 18 bases between them. As DNA, the CDR3 is TGTGCCAGCAGTCCCCCCGTTTGGGGGTCCGGCTACACCTTC. It is translated as CASSPPVWGSGYTF.

Only one count was recorded for this clone. The chain recombines TRBV4-2 with TRBJ2-7, with 8 bases identical to TRBD1. CDR1 LGHNA and CDR2 YNFKEQ come from the germline V gene. The CDR3 is 16 residues long. The J segment lost 3 bases and the V segment lost 1 base, leaving 8 bases of the junction unmatched. DNA of the CDR3: TGTGCCAGCAGCCAAGTGCATCAGGGGGCTATCTACGAGCAGTACTTC. It codes for CASSQVHQGAIYEQYF.

This clone is medium-sized within its sample. This chain joins TRBV2 and TRBJ1-1; no reliable D call. With 4 bases removed from V and 4 bases from J, the gap between germline ends came to 13 bases. The CDR3 runs to 14 residues. Per germline, CDR1 SNHLY and CDR2 FYNNEI. The CDR3 loop is CASSAGVKPTEAFF. CDR3 bases: TGTGCCAGCAGTGCCGGTGTAAAGCCCACTGAAGCTTTCTTT. Filled out from reference TRBV2 and TRBJ1-1, the complete variable domain reads EPEVTQTPSHQVTQMGQEVILRCVPISNHLYFYWYRQILGQKVEFLVSFYNNEISEKSEIFDDQFSVERPDGSNFTLKIRSTKLEDSAMYFCASSAGVKPTEAFFGQGTRLTVV.

The J gene is TRBJ2-3, the V gene TRBV6-5; a possible D gene is TRBD1 (5 bases). Germline V gene sequence: CDR1 MNHEY, CDR2 SVGAGI. The CDR3 loop spans 15 amino acids. The V end lost 5 bases, the J end lost 4 bases, and 16 bases lay between the germline ends. In DNA, the CDR3 is TGTGCCAGCAGTCCAACCAGGGCTAGGGCAGATACGCAGTATTTT. The encoded protein is CASSPTRARADTQYF.

This clone was counted between two and nine times. The genes are TRBV27 and TRBJ1-2; the match to TRBD1 covers 7 bases. V lost 5 bases, J lost 4 bases, and 7 bases stayed unmatched. The V gene's germline CDR1 is MNHEY and CDR2 SMNVEV (reference sequence). CDR3 length: 14 residues. For the CDR3, the DNA is TGTGCCAGCAGTACCCCGGGACAGCGCTATGGCTACACCTTC. It codes for CASSTPGQRYGYTF.

This clone was seen once. The rearrangement joins TRBV20-1 to TRBJ2-3; D assignment may be TRBD1 or TRBD2 (5 bases each). Germline CDR1 reads DFQATT; CDR2 reads SNEGSKA (reference sequence). V was clipped by 7 bases and J by 9 bases, with 11 bases between them. CDR3 length equals 10 residues. DNA for the CDR3: TGCAGTGTAAACGAGGGGACGCAGTATTTT. Translated, it gives CSVNEGTQYF.

Only one count was recorded for this clone. The rearrangement joins TRBV6-5 to TRBJ1-6; 7 bases line up with TRBD1. CDR3 length: 14 amino acids. V gave up 6 bases and J gave up 7 bases; unmatched junction bases: 6. Per germline, CDR1 MNHEY and CDR2 SVGAGI. The CDR3: CASSQDRRNSPLHF. The DNA of the CDR3 is TGTGCCAGCAGCCAGGACAGGAGGAATTCACCCCTCCACTTT.

The chain is built from TRBV28 and TRBJ2-7; D is unclear. Trimming left V 3 bases short and J 3 bases short, with 6 bases between. Per the germline V gene, CDR1 is MDHEN and CDR2 is SYDVKM. The CDR3 contains 12 residues. The DNA for the CDR3 is TGTGCCAGCAGTTTTAATCGCTACGAGCAGTACTTC. Translation gives CASSFNRYEQYF.

The chain combines TRBV5-1 with TRBJ1-1; D remains ambiguous. This CDR3 comprises 16 residues. Between the trimmed V and J ends, which lost 4 bases and 0 bases, there was a span of 16 bases. The germline V gene has CDR1 SGHRS and CDR2 YFSETQ. The CDR3 here is CASSPTLTGMNTEAFF. CDR3 sequence (DNA): TGCGCCAGCAGCCCGACCCTGACGGGAATGAACACTGAAGCTTTCTTT.

The chain links TRBV2 to TRBJ2-3, with TRBD2 matching 9 bases. This CDR3 region has 16 residues. J lost 5 bases, V lost 6 bases, and 12 bases had no gene match. The germline V gene encodes CDR1 SNHLY and CDR2 FYNNEI. The DNA of the CDR3 is TGTGCCAGCAGAGTCCGTGGCGGGGGGGCTGGAGATACGCAGTATTTT. This translates into CASRVRGGGAGDTQYF.

V is TRBV5-1 and J is TRBJ2-5, with D perhaps TRBD2 (5 bases). V lost 7 bases and J lost 1, with 8 bases in between. There are 12 residues in the CDR3. Per the germline V gene, CDR1 is SGHRS and CDR2 is YFSETQ. In DNA, the CDR3 is TGCGCCAGCGTCGGAGGCCAAGAGACCCAGTACTTC. Translation gives CASVGGQETQYF.

This clone was seen a single time. The rearrangement uses TRBV6-5 and TRBJ2-5; 7 nucleotides align to TRBD1. In germline, CDR1 is MNHEY, CDR2 SVGAGI. J was trimmed by 5 bases and V by 7 bases; bases with no gene match: 10. The CDR3 length is 14 residues. Here the CDR3 reads CASNEGAGSETQYF. Here the CDR3 DNA reads TGTGCCAGCAACGAGGGGGCTGGATCGGAGACCCAGTACTTC.

The chain combines TRBV6-6 with TRBJ2-5; D is uncertain. The germline gives CDR1 MNHNY, CDR2 SVGAGI (reference sequence). The CDR3 has 15 residues. V lost 0 bases and J lost 2, with 10 bases in between. CDR3 sequence reads: CASSYSKGRQETQYF. Here the CDR3 DNA reads TGTGCCAGCAGTTACTCGAAAGGGCGTCAAGAGACCCAGTACTTC.

The chain has TRBV18 and TRBJ2-3, with D maybe TRBD2 (6 bases). V lost 3 bases, J lost 6 bases, and 13 bases lay in between. Germline assignment: CDR1 KGHSH and CDR2 LQKENI. The CDR3 contains 14 residues. The CDR3 sequence: CASSPTREFDTQYF. For the CDR3, the DNA is TGTGCCAGCTCACCGACGCGGGAATTCGATACGCAGTATTTT.

V and J are TRBV11-2 and TRBJ1-2, with 7 bases identical to TRBD1. The V and J ends lost 5 bases and 4 bases, in that order; junction bases with no gene match: 7. This CDR3 has 14 residues. Germline-derived CDR1 and CDR2 are SGHAT and FQNNGV. Here the CDR3 reads CASSTLDRSYGYTF. The CDR3 DNA reads as TGTGCCAGCAGCACATTGGACAGGAGCTATGGCTACACCTTC.

Only one count was recorded for this clone. V gene TRBV7-3 combines with J gene TRBJ2-5; D is possibly TRBD1 or TRBD2 (5 bases each). The germline CDR1 and CDR2 sequences are SGHTA and FQGTGA. V shed 2 bases and J shed 4 bases, with 14 bases lying between them. The CDR3 consists of 15 residues. The CDR3 protein is CASSLDRGGAETQYF. The CDR3 DNA sequence: TGTGCCAGCAGCTTAGACCGTGGGGGAGCAGAGACCCAGTACTTC.

A single count supports this clone. This sequence joins TRBV30 and TRBJ1-2; TRBD1 matches 7 bases. The CDR3 contains 13 residues. CDR1 is GTSNPN, CDR2 SVGIG, per germline (reference sequence). The V gene end was trimmed by 1 base and the J gene end by 6 bases; junction bases not matched to a gene: 5. CDR3 amino acids: CAWSGDSRDGYTF. The CDR3 nucleotides read TGTGCCTGGAGTGGGGACAGCCGAGATGGCTACACCTTC.

This rearrangement joins TRBV6-4 to TRBJ2-3; 8 positions match TRBD1. This CDR3 spans 15 amino acids. Germline V gene sequence: CDR1 MRHNA, CDR2 SNTAGT. Unmatched junction bases numbered 7, after V lost 2 bases and J lost 6 bases. The CDR3 protein is CASSDQGAPRDTQYF. The CDR3 nucleotides read TGTGCCAGCAGTGACCAGGGGGCTCCTCGGGATACGCAGTATTTT.